The 4 T cell receptor beta chains below all came from one sample that was sequenced in a study of blood T cell repertoires in COVID-19. Produced via immunoSEQ multiplex PCR; TCRdb's table is partial and in-frame only. The data contain about 74,000 clones, approximately 89% of them singletons. Specimen: peripheral blood. These receptors all stem from an elderly woman with acute or convalescent COVID-19.

The chain couples TRBV7-2 to TRBJ1-6; D is possibly TRBD1 (6 bases). Per germline, CDR1 SGHTA and CDR2 FQGNSA. The CDR3 runs 12 residues. The V gene lost 8 bases and the J gene lost 4 bases, with 6 bases spanning the gap. The CDR3 protein is CASGTYNSPLHF. For the CDR3, the DNA is TGTGCCAGCGGGACATATAATTCACCCCTCCACTTT. The variable domain in full, completed from reference TRBV7-2 and TRBJ1-6, reads GAGVSQSPSNKVTEKGKDVELRCDPISGHTALYWYRQSLGQGLEFLIYFQGNSAPDKSGLPSDRFSAERTGGSVSTLTIQRTQQEDSAVYLCASGTYNSPLHFGNGTRLTVT.

This sequence joins TRBV27 and TRBJ1-2, with 10 bases lining up with TRBD1. The V gene end was trimmed by 5 bases and the J gene end by 8 bases; junction bases not matched to a gene: 2. The CDR3 consists of 12 residues. CDR1 is MNHEY and CDR2 is SMNVEV in the germline V gene (reference sequence). The DNA for the CDR3 is TGTGCCAGCAGTGGGACAGGGGAAGGCTACACCTTC. Its translation is CASSGTGEGYTF.

The chain employs TRBV19 and TRBJ1-1; TRBD1 matches 7 bases. V shed 5 bases and J 4 bases; nucleotides not matched to a gene: 4. The CDR3 is made up of 13 amino acids. Germline lookup yields CDR1 LNHDA and CDR2 SQIVND (reference sequence). The CDR3 region is CASSGTVGTEAFF. CDR3 coding DNA: TGTGCCAGTAGTGGGACAGTGGGCACTGAAGCTTTCTTT.

The gene calls are TRBV7-8 and TRBJ1-6; 11 nucleotides line up with TRBD1. The ends lost 5 bases at V and 10 bases at J; junction bases unmatched: 10. Germline CDR1 is SGHVS and CDR2 is FQNEAQ. The CDR3 covers 16 residues. The CDR3 region is CASSLTGTGGNSPLHF. The CDR3 bases are TGTGCCAGCAGCCTGACCGGGACAGGGGGTAACTCACCCCTCCACTTT.